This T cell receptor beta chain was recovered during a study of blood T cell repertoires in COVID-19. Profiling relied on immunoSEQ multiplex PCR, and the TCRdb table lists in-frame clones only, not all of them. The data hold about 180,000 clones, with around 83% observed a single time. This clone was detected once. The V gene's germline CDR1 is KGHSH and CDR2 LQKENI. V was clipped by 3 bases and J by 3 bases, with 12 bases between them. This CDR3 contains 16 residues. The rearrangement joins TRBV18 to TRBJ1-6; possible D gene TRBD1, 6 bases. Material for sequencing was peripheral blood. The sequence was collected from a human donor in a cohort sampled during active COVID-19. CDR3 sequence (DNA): TGTGCCAGCTCACCGGACAGATCCAACTATAATTCACCCCTCCACTTT. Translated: CASSPDRSNYNSPLHF.